Described below is a single T cell receptor beta chain sequence and its context. Method: immunoSEQ multiplex PCR; TCRdb's copy keeps in-frame clones and lacks some. The repertoire holds roughly 350,000 clones, with 80% to 90% as singletons. The sample comes from a study of Ad26.COV2.S vaccination and SARS-CoV-2 variants. This CDR3 contains 15 residues. The V gene's germline CDR1 is LGHDT and CDR2 YNNKEL (reference sequence). Trimming stripped 4 bases from V and 4 bases from J, with 16 bases between. Treatment described: roughly 18 received Ad26.COV2.S at low or high dose, single or two shots; about 5 received placebo; per-sample allocation not given. At day 63 after the first vaccine or placebo injection, samples were drawn. The vaccine delivered Wuhan-strain SARS-CoV-2 spike through an Ad26 vector.

This clonotype was sampled from a person aged 18 to 59 who received the Ad26.COV2.S COVID-19 vaccine or a placebo. The starting material was peripheral blood, obtained in a trial of Ad26.COV2.S vaccine versus placebo. This rearrangement joins TRBV3-1 (or the pseudogene TRBV3-2) to TRBJ1-2, with D possibly matching TRBD1 (6 bases). CDR3 protein: CASSLLDSDLYGYTF. In nucleotides, the CDR3 is TGTGCCAGCAGCCTCCTGGACAGCGACCTCTATGGCTACACCTTC.